The rows below give T cell receptor beta chains drawn from one sample of a study of blood T cell dynamics during melanoma immunotherapy. The data were produced by immunoSEQ multiplex PCR, yet TCRdb's version contains in-frame clones alone and is incomplete. The sample carries roughly 30,000 clones, roughly 84% recorded once. The material was blood, obtained from a patient treated with checkpoint blockade. Source of these receptors: a human donor with melanoma. Both conserved end residues are part of each CDR3. Part of the rows lack a size; the others show once, few, many or a class for expanded clones.

CASGQGQRNYGYTF,TRBV5-1,.
CASSPFGTGASSGNTIYF,TRBV19,.
CASSIGGGKETQYF,TRBV19,.
CASSEALLSGAETQYF,TRBV2,.
CASSVEDGDYGYTF,TRBV9,once
CASSSLDHYGYTF,TRBV7-9,medium-sized
CASSLTSGGQETQYF,TRBV7-2,.
CASESPGQGGYEQYF,TRBV28,.
CASSPGQGRGGNQPQHF,TRBV2,.
CASSQEVRTEAFF,TRBV11-2,.
CASSQTEGGGPHSPLHF,TRBV14,.
CSVEDLRAHTEAFF,TRBV29-1,.
CASSIYAFRGHPTGELFF,TRBV19,.
CASSLTTRQETQYF,TRBV7-3,.
CASSVGTVATNEKLFF,TRBV9,.
CSGTGANTGELFF,TRBV29-1,.
CASSFVGSYNEQFF,TRBV7-2,.
CASSIVSGGLRETQYF,TRBV19,.
CASSLLGNYEQYF,TRBV5-1,.
CASSSTELLEKLFF,TRBV19,.
CASSERGERSGTWQFF,TRBV2,.
CASSPGAGQYF,TRBV5-1,.
CASSSARESYEQYF,TRBV6-6,.
CASSVTSGMTDEQFF,TRBV9,.
CASSFSGYQETQYF,TRBV5-6,.